These 32 T cell receptor beta chains were all obtained from the same sample, sequenced in a study of blood T cell repertoires in COVID-19. Profiling relied on immunoSEQ multiplex PCR, and the TCRdb table lists in-frame clones only, not all of them. The table includes fewer than 300,000 clones, 88% detected once. The sequenced sample was peripheral blood. Receptors originate from a woman aged 35 to 49 who had recovered from COVID-19.

The chain carries TRBV30 and TRBJ1-4; no definite D call. With 3 bases removed from V and 1 base from J, the gap between germline ends came to 6 bases. This CDR3 is 13 amino acids long. The V gene's germline CDR1 is GTSNPN and CDR2 SVGIG (reference sequence). The CDR3 is CAWSGVTNEKLFF. The DNA for the CDR3 is TGTGCCTGGAGCGGGGTAACTAATGAAAAACTGTTTTTT.

This sequence joins TRBV10-1 and TRBJ2-7; 10 bases are shared with TRBD2. Germline CDR1 reads WNHNN; CDR2 reads SYGVQD (reference sequence). V was clipped by 6 bases and J by 2 bases; unmatched bases: 7. CDR3 length: 15 residues. CDR3 amino acids: CASRASSGRPYEQYF. The CDR3 DNA sequence: TGCGCCAGCAGGGCGTCTAGCGGGAGACCCTACGAGCAGTACTTC.

The chain combines TRBV5-6 with TRBJ2-1; 7 bases line up with TRBD2. Germline V gene sequence: CDR1 SGHDT, CDR2 YYEEEE. This CDR3 has 15 residues. The J segment lost 5 bases and the V segment lost 0 bases, leaving 5 bases of the junction unmatched. CDR3 DNA sequence: TGTGCCAGCAGCTTGGGGCGGCGGGGGAACAATGAGCAGTTCTTC. Protein: CASSLGRRGNNEQFF.

This clone was counted once. The J gene is TRBJ1-1, the V gene TRBV12-3 or TRBV12-4; TRBD1 might be the D (6 bases). CDR3 length: 11 amino acids. The V end was cut by 6 bases, the J end by 12 bases, with 14 bases between. The CDR3 DNA sequence: TGTGCCAGCAGGCTCAGGGGAAGTTCTTTCTTT. Translation gives CASRLRGSSFF.

The genes are TRBV29-1 and TRBJ1-4; 7 nucleotides align to TRBD1. J gave up 7 bases and V 1 base, and 6 bases lay outside the gene matches. Germline CDR1 is SQVTM and CDR2 is ANQGSEA. This CDR3 has 14 amino acids. CDR3 amino acids: CSVEGGPGGEKLFF. The CDR3 DNA reads as TGCAGCGTTGAAGGGGGCCCAGGGGGTGAAAAACTGTTTTTT.

V is TRBV7-9 and J is TRBJ2-7; 8 nucleotides match TRBD1. CDR1 is SEHNR, CDR2 FQNEAQ, per germline (reference sequence). The CDR3 covers 16 residues. Trimming removed 5 bases from V and 2 bases from J; junction bases left unmatched: 11. CDR3 loop: CASSPGYGDRPYEQYF. The CDR3 DNA sequence: TGTGCCAGCAGCCCAGGCTACGGGGACAGGCCCTACGAGCAGTACTTC.

The CDR3 region is CASSLAGGRGHAGELFF. For the CDR3, the DNA is TGCGCCAGCAGCTTGGCCGGGGGCAGGGGGCACGCCGGGGAGCTGTTTTTT. This chain uses TRBV5-1 with TRBJ2-2, with 8 bases matching TRBD1. This CDR3 has 17 residues. V lost 0 bases to trimming and J lost 6 bases; unmatched junction nucleotides: 10. Germline loops: CDR1 SGHRS, CDR2 YFSETQ.

This chain joins TRBV10-3 and TRBJ2-2; TRBD2 aligns across 10 bases. Germline V gives CDR1 ENHRY, CDR2 SYGVKD. This CDR3 has 16 residues. The V gene end was trimmed by 4 bases and the J gene end by 5 bases; junction bases not matched to a gene: 7. For the CDR3, the DNA is TGTGCCATCAGTGCCGGGACTAGCGCCTCAACCGGGGAGCTGTTTTTT. Translated: CAISAGTSASTGELFF.

The sample holds one count of this clone. This rearrangement joins TRBV3-1 (or the pseudogene TRBV3-2) to TRBJ2-4; possibly TRBD2 for D (5 bases). V was trimmed by 1 base and J by 1 base, leaving 17 bases between them. Germline V gene lookup returns CDR1 LGHDT and CDR2 YNNKEL (reference sequence). The CDR3 has 18 amino acids. The CDR3 DNA reads as TGTGCCAGCAGCCAAGTCGGAGGACTTCCGAGGGCCAAAAACATTCAGTACTTC. Its protein is CASSQVGGLPRAKNIQYF.

This rearrangement joins TRBV7-9 to TRBJ1-1; D is unresolved. Germline CDR1 and CDR2: SEHNR and FQNEAQ (reference sequence). The V end was cut by 5 bases, the J end by 5 bases, with 18 bases between. This CDR3 comprises 15 residues. CDR3 sequence: CASSLGFGRGTEAFF. CDR3 bases: TGTGCCAGCAGCCTCGGCTTTGGGCGTGGGACTGAAGCTTTCTTT.

The rearrangement links TRBV6-2 or TRBV6-3 to TRBJ2-1, with 8 bases lining up with TRBD2. This CDR3 contains 13 residues. Per the germline V gene, CDR1 is MNHEY and CDR2 is SVGEGT. V lost 2 bases, J lost 8 bases, and 2 bases stayed unmatched. The CDR3 bases are TGTGCCAGCAGTTACCCCGGGGGGGATGAGCAGTTCTTC. Its protein is CASSYPGGDEQFF.

This clone occurred a few times. This chain connects TRBV10-3 to TRBJ1-1; D gene unclear. Trimming took off 4 bases at V and 5 bases at J, with 14 bases between the two ends. The CDR3 spans 14 residues. Germline V gene lookup returns CDR1 ENHRY and CDR2 SYGVKD. The CDR3 region has the DNA TGTGCCATCAGTGGCCTGGGGAGGTGGACTGAAGCTTTCTTT. Translating gives CAISGLGRWTEAFF.

This clone occurred a few times. This rearrangement joins TRBV10-1 to TRBJ1-2, with D unresolved. The CDR3 consists of 13 residues. Germline V CDR1 and CDR2: WNHNN, SYGVQD (reference sequence). Trimming stripped 2 bases from V and 3 bases from J, with 7 bases between. Here the CDR3 DNA reads TGCGCCAGCAGTGAGGGGCCGGACTATGGCTACACCTTC. Encoded protein: CASSEGPDYGYTF.

The rearrangement links TRBV5-4 to TRBJ2-5; TRBD2 matches at 7 bases. The CDR3 sequence is 15 residues long. The trim removed 4 bases at V and 1 base at J, leaving 7 bases unmatched. Germline CDR1 SGHNT, CDR2 YYREEE (reference sequence). This chain's CDR3 is CASSPGLVVQETQYF. CDR3 DNA: TGTGCCAGCAGCCCTGGACTAGTGGTCCAAGAGACCCAGTACTTC.

The gene calls are TRBV5-5 and TRBJ2-3, with 9 bases that match TRBD2. Germline CDR1 reads SGHKS; CDR2 reads YYEKEE (reference sequence). J was trimmed by 6 bases and V by 3 bases; bases with no gene match: 8. CDR3 size: 15 residues. In DNA form, the CDR3 reads TGTGCCAGCAGCTGGCTAGCGGGGCCCTTGGATACGCAGTATTTT. Translating gives CASSWLAGPLDTQYF.

This chain uses TRBV15 with TRBJ2-1, with a weak D call TRBD1 (5 bases). V dropped 2 bases and J dropped 8 bases, with 10 bases sitting between them. This CDR3 is 13 amino acids long. Germline CDR1 LNHNV, CDR2 YYDKDF (reference sequence). CDR3: CATSRSPRDEQFF. The CDR3 DNA follows: TGTGCCACCAGCAGATCCCCCAGGGATGAGCAGTTCTTC.

The rearrangement links TRBV28 to TRBJ2-7, with TRBD1 as a possible D gene (6 bases). The ends were cut back, 7 bases at V and 3 bases at J, with 16 bases in the middle. Germline V gene data show CDR1 as MDHEN and CDR2 as SYDVKM. This CDR3 comprises 14 residues. DNA of the CDR3: TGTGCCAGCAATACAGGGAGAGGAGGCTACGAGCAGTACTTC. Translated, it gives CASNTGRGGYEQYF.

The chain employs TRBV5-1 and TRBJ2-5; weak D call: TRBD2 (6 bases). With 4 bases removed from V and 1 base from J, the gap between germline ends came to 17 bases. The CDR3 contains 16 residues. Germline loops: CDR1 SGHRS, CDR2 YFSETQ. CDR3 sequence (DNA): TGCGCCAGCAGCCCTACTTATAGCGGAGCCCAAGAGACCCAGTACTTC. This translates into CASSPTYSGAQETQYF.

The rearrangement uses TRBV15 and TRBJ2-1; 7 bases map to TRBD2. Looked up from germline, CDR1 is LNHNV and CDR2 is YYDKDF (reference sequence). This CDR3 has 15 residues. Trimming at V came to 1 base and at J to 5 bases, leaving 5 bases not matched to a gene. The CDR3 reads CATSRGASGNNEQFF. DNA of the CDR3: TGTGCCACCAGCAGAGGGGCTAGCGGAAACAATGAGCAGTTCTTC.

The chain couples TRBV6-5 to TRBJ2-2; D remains ambiguous. Trimming removed 8 bases from V and 4 bases from J, with 8 bases in between. Per germline, CDR1 MNHEY and CDR2 SVGAGI. The CDR3 runs to 12 residues. DNA for the CDR3: TGTGCCAGCTCCTGGGCCACCGGGGAGCTGTTTTTT. Protein sequence: CASSWATGELFF.

V and J are TRBV18 and TRBJ1-2; 9 nucleotides align to TRBD1. The CDR3 spans 14 residues. The germline V gene has CDR1 KGHSH and CDR2 LQKENI. The ends lost 3 bases at V and 8 bases at J; junction bases unmatched: 7. The CDR3 DNA reads as TGTGCCAGCTCACCCCAACAGGGGGCCGGGGGCTACACCTTC. Its translation is CASSPQQGAGGYTF. Together with reference TRBV18 and TRBJ1-2, the CDR3 gives the full variable domain: NAGVMQNPRHLVRRRGQEARLRCSPMKGHSHVYWYRQLPEEGLKFMVYLQKENIIDESGMPKERFSAEFPKEGPSILRIQQVVRGDSAAYFCASSPQQGAGGYTFGSGTRLTVV.

The V call is TRBV2, the J call TRBJ2-5, with 9 bases matching TRBD2. This CDR3 comprises 16 residues. The germline V gene encodes CDR1 SNHLY and CDR2 FYNNEI. V lost 1 base to trimming and J lost 5 bases; unmatched junction nucleotides: 8. CDR3 sequence reads: CASSEGVAGVGETQYF. The CDR3 region has the DNA TGTGCCAGCAGTGAAGGGGTAGCGGGAGTTGGGGAGACCCAGTACTTC.

The chain carries TRBV7-3 and TRBJ2-4, with D maybe TRBD2 (6 bases). Germline V CDR1 and CDR2: SGHTA, FQGTGA. The CDR3 loop spans 18 amino acids. V lost 5 bases to trimming and J lost 3 bases, with 23 bases between them. The CDR3 is CASSRLDSGPVGKNIQYF. The DNA for the CDR3 is TGTGCCAGCAGCCGACTGGATAGCGGCCCCGTGGGCAAAAACATTCAGTACTTC.

This chain connects TRBV28 to TRBJ2-3, with a possible D match to TRBD2 (5 bases). Germline V gene lookup returns CDR1 MDHEN and CDR2 SYDVKM. V lost 5 bases and J 5 bases, leaving 14 bases between the germline ends. The CDR3 consists of 14 residues. CDR3 sequence reads: CASSPRGVKDTQYF. CDR3 nucleotide sequence: TGTGCCAGCAGTCCTCGGGGAGTTAAAGATACGCAGTATTTT.

The chain uses TRBV27 and TRBJ1-1; a possible D gene is TRBD1 (5 bases). Looked up from germline, CDR1 is MNHEY and CDR2 is SMNVEV (reference sequence). The CDR3 is 14 residues long. Trimming stripped 4 bases from V and 3 bases from J, with 12 bases between. The CDR3 loop is CASSWGLGYTEAFF. The CDR3, as DNA: TGTGCCAGCAGTTGGGGCTTGGGGTACACTGAAGCTTTCTTT.

The rearrangement uses TRBV11-1 and TRBJ1-4; D gene uncertain. Germline V gene data show CDR1 as SGHAT and CDR2 as FQDESV (reference sequence). The ends were cut back, 5 bases at V and 8 bases at J, with 9 bases in the middle. The CDR3 sequence is 12 residues long. CDR3 in amino acids: CASSHVGEKLFF. The CDR3 DNA follows: TGTGCCAGCAGCCACGTCGGGGAAAAACTGTTTTTT.

This clone was seen only a few times. The V gene is TRBV7-3, the J gene TRBJ2-3; a possible D gene is TRBD2 (6 bases). From germline, CDR1 is SGHTA and CDR2 FQGTGA. Trimming pared 5 bases from V and 2 bases from J, leaving 14 bases between. The CDR3 totals 15 residues. The CDR3: CASSPLGLTTDTQYF. The CDR3, as DNA: TGTGCCAGCAGCCCCCTAGGACTAACCACAGATACGCAGTATTTT. The entire variable domain, with the rest obtained from reference TRBV7-3 and TRBJ2-3, is as follows: GAGVSQTPSNKVTEKGKYVELRCDPISGHTALYWYRQSLGQGPEFLIYFQGTGAADDSGLPNDRFFAVRPEGSVSTLKIQRTERGDSAVYLCASSPLGLTTDTQYFGPGTRLTVL.

This clone was observed a handful of times. The rearrangement joins TRBV7-2 to TRBJ2-1, with 9 bases lining up with TRBD2. The length of the CDR3 is 15 residues. Germline V gives CDR1 SGHTA, CDR2 FQGNSA. V dropped 2 bases and J dropped 9; count of bases not matched to a gene: 8. CDR3 coding DNA: TGTGCCAGCAGCTTAATTCTAGCGGGAAGGGTTGAGCAGTTCTTC. It yields the protein CASSLILAGRVEQFF. Supplemented by reference TRBV7-2 and TRBJ2-1, the full variable domain reads GAGVSQSPSNKVTEKGKDVELRCDPISGHTALYWYRQSLGQGLEFLIYFQGNSAPDKSGLPSDRFSAERTGGSVSTLTIQRTQQEDSAVYLCASSLILAGRVEQFFGPGTRLTVL.

The rearrangement joins TRBV5-6 to TRBJ1-5; 10 bases are a match to TRBD1. V gave up 4 bases and J gave up 4 bases; unmatched junction bases: 5. The CDR3 runs to 15 residues. CDR1 SGHDT and CDR2 YYEEEE come from the germline V gene. Here the CDR3 reads CASSTADRGNQPQHF. The CDR3 region has the DNA TGTGCCAGCAGCACAGCGGACAGGGGGAATCAGCCCCAGCATTTT.

This clone came up a few times. V usage is TRBV6-4 and J usage is TRBJ1-4; D is possibly TRBD1 (5 bases). This CDR3 region has 15 residues. Germline V gene sequence: CDR1 MRHNA, CDR2 SNTAGT. Trimming took 6 bases from V and 7 from J, leaving 18 bases between them. The CDR3 coding sequence is TGTGCCAGCAGCCGCGAGGGGCAGGGAGGTGAAAAACTGTTTTTT. Protein: CASSREGQGGEKLFF.

The chain combines TRBV30 with TRBJ2-3; D gene ambiguous. The CDR3 runs 12 residues. Deletions cut 4 bases from V and 2 bases from J, with 7 bases between. The germline V gene encodes CDR1 GTSNPN and CDR2 SVGIG (reference sequence). The CDR3 bases are TGTGCCTGGACGGTAGCCACAGATACGCAGTATTTT. This encodes CAWTVATDTQYF. The full variable domain, its missing parts supplied by reference TRBV30 and TRBJ2-3, is SQTIHQWPATLVQPVGSPLSLECTVEGTSNPNLYWYRQAAGRGLQLLFYSVGIGQISSEVPQNLSASRPQDRQFILSSKKLLLSDSGFYLCAWTVATDTQYFGPGTRLTVL.

The chain is built from TRBV29-1 and TRBJ2-3; 9 nucleotides line up with TRBD1. V was clipped by 7 bases and J by 0 bases; unmatched bases: 5. Per the germline V gene, CDR1 is SQVTM and CDR2 is ANQGSEA. The CDR3 is 14 amino acids. The CDR3 region is CSAKQGASTDTQYF. The CDR3 nucleotides read TGCAGCGCAAAACAGGGGGCTAGCACAGATACGCAGTATTTT.